This T cell receptor beta chain was found in a study of blood T cell repertoires in COVID-19. Repertoires were generated with immunoSEQ multiplex PCR, while TCRdb's copy carries only in-frame clones and drops some. This sample has about 60,000 clones, with around 84% found just once. The CDR3 has 15 amino acids. Between the trimmed V and J ends, which lost 0 bases and 2 bases, there was a span of 8 bases. Germline-derived CDR1 and CDR2 are SGHRS and YFSETQ. This sequence originates from a human donor in a cohort sampled during active COVID-19. Sample: peripheral blood. The V gene is TRBV5-1, the J gene TRBJ1-4, with TRBD1 as a possible D gene (6 bases). The DNA of the CDR3 is TGCGCCAGCAGCTTGGTTGGGGGCACTAATGAAAAACTGTTTTTT. Translation: CASSLVGGTNEKLFF.